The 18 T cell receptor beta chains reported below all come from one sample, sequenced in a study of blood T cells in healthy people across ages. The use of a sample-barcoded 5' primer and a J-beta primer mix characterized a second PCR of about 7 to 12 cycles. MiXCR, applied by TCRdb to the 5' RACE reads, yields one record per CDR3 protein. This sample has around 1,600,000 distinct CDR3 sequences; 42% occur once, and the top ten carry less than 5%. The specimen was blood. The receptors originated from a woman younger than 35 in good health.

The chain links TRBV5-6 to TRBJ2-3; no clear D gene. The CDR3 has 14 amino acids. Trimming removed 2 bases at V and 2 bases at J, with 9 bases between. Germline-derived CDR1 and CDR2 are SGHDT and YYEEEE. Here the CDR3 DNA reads TGTGCCAGCAGCTTCCTTCGCGCCACAGATACGCAGTATTTT. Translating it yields CASSFLRATDTQYF. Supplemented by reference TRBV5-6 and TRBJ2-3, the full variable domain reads DAGVTQSPTHLIKTRGQQVTLRCSPKSGHDTVSWYQQALGQGPQFIFQYYEEEERQRGNFPDRFSGHQFPNYSSELNVNALLLGDSALYLCASSFLRATDTQYFGPGTRLTVL.

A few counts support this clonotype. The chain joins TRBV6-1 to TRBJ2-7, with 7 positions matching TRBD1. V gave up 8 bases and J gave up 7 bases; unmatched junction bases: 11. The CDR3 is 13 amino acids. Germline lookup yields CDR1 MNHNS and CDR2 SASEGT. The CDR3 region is CASGPQGLGEQYF. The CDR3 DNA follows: TGTGCCAGCGGGCCACAGGGGCTTGGGGAGCAGTACTTC.

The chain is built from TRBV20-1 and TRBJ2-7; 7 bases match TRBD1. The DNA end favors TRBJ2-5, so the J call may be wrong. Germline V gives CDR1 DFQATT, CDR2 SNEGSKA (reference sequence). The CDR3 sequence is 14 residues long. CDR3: CSASATGAVETQYF. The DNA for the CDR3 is TGCAGTGCTAGCGCAACAGGGGCGGTTGAGACCCAGTACTTC.

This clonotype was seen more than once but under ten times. As DNA, the CDR3 is TGTGCCACCAGTGATGCCACAGATACGCAGTATTTT. This gives the protein CATSDATDTQYF. This rearrangement joins TRBV24-1 to TRBJ2-3, with D unclear. The CDR3 contains 12 residues. Trimming stripped 3 bases from V and 2 bases from J, with 2 bases between. Germline loops: CDR1 KGHDR, CDR2 SFDVKD.

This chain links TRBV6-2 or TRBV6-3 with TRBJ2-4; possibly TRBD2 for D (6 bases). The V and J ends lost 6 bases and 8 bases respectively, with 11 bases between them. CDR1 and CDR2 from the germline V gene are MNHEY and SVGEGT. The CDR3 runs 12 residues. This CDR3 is CASSPREDIQYF. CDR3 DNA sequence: TGTGCCAGCAGCCCCAGGGAGGACATTCAGTACTTC.

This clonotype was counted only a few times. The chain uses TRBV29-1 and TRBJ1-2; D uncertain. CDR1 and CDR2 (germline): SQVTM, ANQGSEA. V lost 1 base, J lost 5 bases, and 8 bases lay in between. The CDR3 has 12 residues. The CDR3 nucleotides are TGCAGCGTTGAAGGGGCGCGGTATGGCTACACCTTC. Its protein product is CSVEGARYGYTF.

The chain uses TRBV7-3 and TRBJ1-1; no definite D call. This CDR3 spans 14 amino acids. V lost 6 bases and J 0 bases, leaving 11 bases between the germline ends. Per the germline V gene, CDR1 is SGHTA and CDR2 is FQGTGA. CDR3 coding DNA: TGTGCCAGCAGACGGACGGCCTTGAACACTGAAGCTTTCTTT. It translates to CASRRTALNTEAFF. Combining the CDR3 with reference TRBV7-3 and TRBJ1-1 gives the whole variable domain GAGVSQTPSNKVTEKGKYVELRCDPISGHTALYWYRQSLGQGPEFLIYFQGTGAADDSGLPNDRFFAVRPEGSVSTLKIQRTERGDSAVYLCASRRTALNTEAFFGQGTRLTVV.

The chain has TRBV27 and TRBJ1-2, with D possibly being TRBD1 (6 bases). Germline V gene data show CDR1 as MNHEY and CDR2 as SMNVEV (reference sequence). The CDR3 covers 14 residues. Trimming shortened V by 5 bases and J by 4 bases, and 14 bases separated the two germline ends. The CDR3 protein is CASSVGQGFYGYTF. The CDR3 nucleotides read TGTGCCAGCAGTGTCGGGCAGGGGTTCTATGGCTACACCTTC.

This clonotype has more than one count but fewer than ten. CDR3 sequence (DNA): TGTGCCAGCAGCTTAGCGGGACTTATCCACGAGCAGTACTTC. Protein: CASSLAGLIHEQYF. The gene calls are TRBV7-9 and TRBJ2-7, with D perhaps TRBD2 (6 bases). In germline, CDR1 is SEHNR, CDR2 FQNEAQ (reference sequence). The CDR3 totals 14 residues. Trimming took off 0 bases at V and 5 bases at J, with 11 bases between the two ends.

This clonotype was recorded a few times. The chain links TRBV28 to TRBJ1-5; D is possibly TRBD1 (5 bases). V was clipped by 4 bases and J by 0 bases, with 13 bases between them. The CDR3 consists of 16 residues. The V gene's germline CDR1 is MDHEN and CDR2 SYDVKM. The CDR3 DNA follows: TGTGCCAGCAGTTCCTGGGACGGGAATAGCAATCAGCCCCAGCATTTT. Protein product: CASSSWDGNSNQPQHF.

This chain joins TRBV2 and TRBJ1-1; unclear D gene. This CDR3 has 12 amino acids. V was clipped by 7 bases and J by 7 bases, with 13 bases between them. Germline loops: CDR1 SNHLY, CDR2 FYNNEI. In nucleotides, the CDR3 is TGTGCCAGCAACGAAAGGAGATTTGAAGCTTTCTTT. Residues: CASNERRFEAFF.

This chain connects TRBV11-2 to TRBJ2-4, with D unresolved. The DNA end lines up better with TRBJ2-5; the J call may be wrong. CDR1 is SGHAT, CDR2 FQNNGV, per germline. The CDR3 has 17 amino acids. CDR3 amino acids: CASSLDILASYQETQYF. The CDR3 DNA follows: TGTGCCAGCAGCTTAGATATACTGGCGAGTTACCAAGAGACCCAGTACTTC.

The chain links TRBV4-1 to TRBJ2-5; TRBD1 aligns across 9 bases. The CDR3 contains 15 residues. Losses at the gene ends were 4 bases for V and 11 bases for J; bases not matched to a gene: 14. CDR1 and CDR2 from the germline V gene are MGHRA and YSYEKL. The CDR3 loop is CASSPTGGIWSEQYF. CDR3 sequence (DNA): TGCGCCAGCAGCCCGACAGGGGGGATTTGGAGTGAGCAGTACTTC.

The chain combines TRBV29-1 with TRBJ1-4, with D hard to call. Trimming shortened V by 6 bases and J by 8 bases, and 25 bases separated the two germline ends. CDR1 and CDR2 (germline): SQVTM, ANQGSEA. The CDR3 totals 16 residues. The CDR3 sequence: CSVPDPTKPGQEKLFF. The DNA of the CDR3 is TGCAGCGTCCCGGACCCGACAAAACCCGGTCAGGAAAAACTGTTTTTT.

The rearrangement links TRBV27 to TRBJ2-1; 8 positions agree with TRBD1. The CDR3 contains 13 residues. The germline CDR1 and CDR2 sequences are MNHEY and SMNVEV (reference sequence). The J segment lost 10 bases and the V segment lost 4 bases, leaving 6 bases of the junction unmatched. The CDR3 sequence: CASSYRTGWEQFF. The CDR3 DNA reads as TGTGCCAGCAGTTACCGGACAGGGTGGGAGCAGTTCTTC.

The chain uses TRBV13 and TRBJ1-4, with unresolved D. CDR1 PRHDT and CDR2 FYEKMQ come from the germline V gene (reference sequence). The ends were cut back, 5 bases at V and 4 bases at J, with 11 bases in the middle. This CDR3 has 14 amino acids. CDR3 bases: TGTGCCAGCAGCGGGAGGACGGTTAATGAAAAACTGTTTTTT. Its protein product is CASSGRTVNEKLFF.

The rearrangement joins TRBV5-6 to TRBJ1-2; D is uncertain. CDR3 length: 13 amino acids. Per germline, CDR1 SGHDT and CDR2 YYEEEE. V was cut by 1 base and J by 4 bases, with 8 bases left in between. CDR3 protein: CASSLPLSYGYTF. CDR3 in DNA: TGTGCCAGCAGCTTGCCCCTCTCCTATGGCTACACCTTC.

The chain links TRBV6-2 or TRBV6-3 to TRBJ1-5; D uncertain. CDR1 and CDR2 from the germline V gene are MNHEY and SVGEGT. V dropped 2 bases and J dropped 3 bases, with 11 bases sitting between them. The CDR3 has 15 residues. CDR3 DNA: TGTGCCAGCAGTTACCTGGACGGTCCCAATCAGCCCCAGCATTTT. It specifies CASSYLDGPNQPQHF.